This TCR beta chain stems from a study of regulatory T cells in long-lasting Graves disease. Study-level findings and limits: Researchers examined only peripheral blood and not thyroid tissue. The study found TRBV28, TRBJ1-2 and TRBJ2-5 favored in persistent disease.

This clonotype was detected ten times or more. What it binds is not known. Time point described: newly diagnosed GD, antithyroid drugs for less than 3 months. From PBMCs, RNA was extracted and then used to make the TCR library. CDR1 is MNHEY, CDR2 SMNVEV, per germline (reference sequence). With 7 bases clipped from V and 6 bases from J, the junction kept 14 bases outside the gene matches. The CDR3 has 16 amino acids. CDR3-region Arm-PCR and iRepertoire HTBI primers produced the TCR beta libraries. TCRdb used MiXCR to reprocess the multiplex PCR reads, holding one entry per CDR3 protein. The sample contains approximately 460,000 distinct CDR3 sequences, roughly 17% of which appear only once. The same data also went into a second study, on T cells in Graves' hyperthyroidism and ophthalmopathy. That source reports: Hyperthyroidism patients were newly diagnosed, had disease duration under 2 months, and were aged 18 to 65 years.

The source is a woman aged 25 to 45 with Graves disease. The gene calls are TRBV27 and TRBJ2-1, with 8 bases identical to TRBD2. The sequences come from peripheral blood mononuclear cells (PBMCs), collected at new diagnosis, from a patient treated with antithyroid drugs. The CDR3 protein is CASTRGTGGRLNEQFF. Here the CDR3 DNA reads TGTGCCAGCACCCGCGGGACGGGAGGGCGCCTCAATGAGCAGTTCTTC.